This T cell receptor (beta chain) was documented in a study of blood T cells in healthy people across ages (dated by TCRdb to about 2015). Describing the broader study: In model experiments, template switching captured about one uniquely barcoded TCR beta cDNA molecule for every two T cells. To track age-related changes in TCR beta repertoire diversity, the study relied on deep sequencing normalized with unique cDNA molecular identifiers. To avoid experimental bias, donors of different ages were randomly spread across the sequencing lanes. The study analyzed two additional independent replicas of 1 million unique cDNA reads from the same blood draw for two donors, one aged 18 to 30 and one aged 80 or older. Four age groups were formed from the donors: young (average approximately 16 years), middle-aged (approximately 41), aged (roughly 58) and long-lived (approximately 80).

General study outcomes and caveats: The CMV infection status of donors was not known, potentially confounding age-related changes in expanded clonotypes. Observed TCR beta diversity per million T cells fell roughly linearly with age, and a significant reduction was already apparent by age approximately 40. Observed TCR beta diversity correlated strongly with the percentage of naive T cells measured by flow cytometry. Estimates of total diversity based on one million sequenced T cells were regarded as lower bounds and as underestimates. The long-lived group showed more naive CD4+ T cells, fewer expanded clones and increased TCR diversity than the aged group, suggesting age selection. Conclusive comparison of naive and antigen-experienced compartments was prevented by the profiling of bulk unsorted PBMCs.

The library came from 5' RACE. The instrument was an Illumina HiSeq 2500. A second 7 to 11 cycle PCR used a sample-barcoded 5' primer and a J-beta primer mix. A unique molecular identifier was introduced onto each TCR beta cDNA molecule by a template-switch 5' adaptor carrying 12 random nucleotides. At least 2.5 million CDR3-containing paired-end reads were obtained from each sample. The Mint cDNA synthesis kit, primed by a TRBC-specific oligonucleotide, was used to synthesize first-strand cDNA from all RNA. Following uracil-DNA glycosylase treatment, a first 18-cycle PCR with universal primers M1SS and BC2_uni_R was performed on all cDNA. The paper's data handling went like this. For normalization, 1 million high-quality reads, each with a distinct molecular identifier, were randomly selected from each sample. Reads with shared molecular identifiers were discarded instead of being binned into consensus sequences. MiTCR, run with a Q25 quality threshold and the strictest error-elimination algorithm, handled CDR3 identification, clonotype clustering and error correction. A nonparametric unseen species model using Euler transformation provided a lower-bound estimate of total TCR beta diversity. In-frame beta chains were kept once TCRdb had trimmed the public reads at Q25 with fastp and called clones with MiXCR. Each entry is one CDR3 protein sequence, shown with its most common DNA and genes. TCRdb assigned the V and J calls; the authors' analysis was not used. The sample data list 1.5 million or so distinct CDR3 sequences, and approximately 43% of these were observed just once. 4% of the sample lies in the top ten.

The approximately 39 donors, aged roughly 6 to 100 years, were systemically healthy Caucasian individuals from Russia. Around 9.8 milliliters of peripheral blood were collected from each donor into EDTA-treated Vacutainer tubes. PBMCs were isolated by Ficoll-Paque density-gradient centrifugation, with at least 7 million obtained per sample. Trizol reagent was used to extract total RNA from PBMCs, with at least 6 micrograms per sample. For every donor, flow cytometry on a PBMC aliquot measured the percentage of naive CD45RAhigh/CD27high T cells. To note about this clonotype: The target of this receptor is not known. No much larger clone is present one base from it, and per-base qualities are unavailable.

As encoded in the germline V gene, CDR1 is MGHRA while CDR2 is YSYEKL. V is reduced by 3 bases and J by 7 bases, leaving a spacing of 10 bases between them. The CDR3, cysteine through phenylalanine, is 12 amino acids long. CDR3 DNA is the only sequence kept; it has 36 bases, read in frame from the first base. The chain is made from TRBV4-1 and TRBJ2-7; the D gene is not confidently resolved. Sequenced: blood. The receptor comes from a woman aged 18-29 years in good health. The nucleotide sequence reads as follows: TGCGCCAGCAGCCACCTCTCCAATGAGCAGTACTTC. Its protein is CASSHLSNEQYF.